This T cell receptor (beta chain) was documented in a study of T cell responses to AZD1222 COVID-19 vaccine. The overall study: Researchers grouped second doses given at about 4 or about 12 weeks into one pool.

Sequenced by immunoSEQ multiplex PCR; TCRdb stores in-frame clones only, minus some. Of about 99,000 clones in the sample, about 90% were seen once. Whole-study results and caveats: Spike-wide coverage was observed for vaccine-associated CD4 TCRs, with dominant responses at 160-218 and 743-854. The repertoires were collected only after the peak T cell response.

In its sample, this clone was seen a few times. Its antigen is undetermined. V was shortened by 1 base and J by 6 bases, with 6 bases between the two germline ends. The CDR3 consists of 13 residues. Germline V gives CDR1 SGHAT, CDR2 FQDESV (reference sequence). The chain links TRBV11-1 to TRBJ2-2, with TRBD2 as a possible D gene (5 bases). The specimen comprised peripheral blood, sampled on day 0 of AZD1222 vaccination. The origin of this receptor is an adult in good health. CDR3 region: CASSLGAAGELFF. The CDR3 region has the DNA TGTGCCAGCAGCTTAGGAGCGGCCGGGGAGCTGTTTTTT.